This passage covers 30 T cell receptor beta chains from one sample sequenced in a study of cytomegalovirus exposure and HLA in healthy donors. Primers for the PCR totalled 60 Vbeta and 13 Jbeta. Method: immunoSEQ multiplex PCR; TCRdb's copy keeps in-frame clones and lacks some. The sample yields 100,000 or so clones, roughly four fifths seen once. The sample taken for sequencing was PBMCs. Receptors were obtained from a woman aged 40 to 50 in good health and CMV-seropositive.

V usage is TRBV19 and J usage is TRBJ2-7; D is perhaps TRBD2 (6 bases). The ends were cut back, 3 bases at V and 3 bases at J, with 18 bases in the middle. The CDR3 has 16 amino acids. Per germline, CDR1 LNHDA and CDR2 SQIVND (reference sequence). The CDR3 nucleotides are TGTGCCAGTAGTATTCTGTTTCGGGAGTCATACTACGAGCAGTACTTC. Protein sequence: CASSILFRESYYEQYF.

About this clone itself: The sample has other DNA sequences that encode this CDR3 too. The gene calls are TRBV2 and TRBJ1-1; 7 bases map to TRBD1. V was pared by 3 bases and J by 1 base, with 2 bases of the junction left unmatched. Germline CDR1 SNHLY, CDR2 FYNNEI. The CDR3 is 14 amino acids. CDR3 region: CASSDRTGNTEAFF. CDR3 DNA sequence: TGTGCCAGCAGTGACAGGACAGGGAACACTGAAGCTTTCTTT.

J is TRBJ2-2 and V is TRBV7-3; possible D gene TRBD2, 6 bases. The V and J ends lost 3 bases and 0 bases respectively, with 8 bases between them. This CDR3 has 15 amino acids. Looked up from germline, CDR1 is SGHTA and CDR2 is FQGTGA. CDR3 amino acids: CASSLTSSNTGELFF. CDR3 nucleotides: TGTGCCAGCAGCTTGACTAGTTCGAACACCGGGGAGCTGTTTTTT.

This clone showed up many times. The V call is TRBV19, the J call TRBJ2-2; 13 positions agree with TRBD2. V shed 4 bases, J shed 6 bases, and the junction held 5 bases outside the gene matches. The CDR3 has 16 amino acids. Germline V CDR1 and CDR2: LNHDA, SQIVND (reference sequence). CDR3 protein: CASSTGLAGEAGELFF. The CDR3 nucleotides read TGTGCCAGTAGTACCGGACTAGCGGGAGAGGCCGGGGAGCTGTTTTTT.

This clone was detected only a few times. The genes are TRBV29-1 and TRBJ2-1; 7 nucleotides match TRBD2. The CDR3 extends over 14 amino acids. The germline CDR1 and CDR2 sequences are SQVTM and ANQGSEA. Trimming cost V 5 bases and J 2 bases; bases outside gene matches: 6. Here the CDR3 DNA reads TGCAGCGTTCCTATTGGGACTACCTACAATGAGCAGTTCTTC. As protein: CSVPIGTTYNEQFF.

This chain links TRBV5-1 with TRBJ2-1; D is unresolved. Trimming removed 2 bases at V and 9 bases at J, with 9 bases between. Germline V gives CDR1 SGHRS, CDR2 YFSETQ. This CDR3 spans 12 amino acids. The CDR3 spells CASSFKRGEQFF. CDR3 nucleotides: TGCGCCAGCAGCTTCAAGAGAGGTGAGCAGTTCTTC.

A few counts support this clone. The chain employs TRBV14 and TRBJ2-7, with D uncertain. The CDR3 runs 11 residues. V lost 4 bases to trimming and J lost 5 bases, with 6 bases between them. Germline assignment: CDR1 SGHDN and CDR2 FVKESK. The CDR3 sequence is CASSRVDEQYF. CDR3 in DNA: TGTGCCAGCAGCCGCGTAGACGAGCAGTACTTC.

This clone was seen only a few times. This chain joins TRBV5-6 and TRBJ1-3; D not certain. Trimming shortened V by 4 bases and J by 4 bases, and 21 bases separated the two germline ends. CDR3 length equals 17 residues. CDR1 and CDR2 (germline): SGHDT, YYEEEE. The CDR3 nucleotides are TGTGCCAGCAGCCATAGACTAAGGGTGGGCTACGGAAACACCATATATTTT. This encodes CASSHRLRVGYGNTIYF.

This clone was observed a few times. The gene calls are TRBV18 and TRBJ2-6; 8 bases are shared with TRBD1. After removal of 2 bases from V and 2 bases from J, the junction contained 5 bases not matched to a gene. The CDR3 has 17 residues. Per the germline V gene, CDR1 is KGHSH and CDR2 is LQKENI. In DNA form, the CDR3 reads TGTGCCAGCTCACCATCCGGACAGGGAACTGGGGCCAACGTCCTGACTTTC. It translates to CASSPSGQGTGANVLTF.

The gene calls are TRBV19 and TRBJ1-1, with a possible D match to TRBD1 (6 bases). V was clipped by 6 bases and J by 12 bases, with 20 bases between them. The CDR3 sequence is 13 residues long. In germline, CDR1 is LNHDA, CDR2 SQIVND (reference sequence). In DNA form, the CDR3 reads TGTGCCAGTAGCCTCCAGGACAGAGACGGGACTTTCTTT. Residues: CASSLQDRDGTFF.

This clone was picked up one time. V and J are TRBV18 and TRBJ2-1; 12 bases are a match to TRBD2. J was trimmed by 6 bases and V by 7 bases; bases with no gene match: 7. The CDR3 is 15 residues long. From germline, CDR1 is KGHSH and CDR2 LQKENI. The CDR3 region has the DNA TGTGCCAGCTTACCTGGACTAGCGGGACTCAATGAGCAGTTCTTC. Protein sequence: CASLPGLAGLNEQFF. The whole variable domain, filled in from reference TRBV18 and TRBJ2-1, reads NAGVMQNPRHLVRRRGQEARLRCSPMKGHSHVYWYRQLPEEGLKFMVYLQKENIIDESGMPKERFSAEFPKEGPSILRIQQVVRGDSAAYFCASLPGLAGLNEQFFGPGTRLTVL.

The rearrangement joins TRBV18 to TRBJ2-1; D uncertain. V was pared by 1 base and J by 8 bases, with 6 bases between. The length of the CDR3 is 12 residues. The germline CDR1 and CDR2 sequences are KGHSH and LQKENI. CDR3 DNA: TGTGCCAGCTCACCACAAACTTATGAGCAGTTCTTC. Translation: CASSPQTYEQFF. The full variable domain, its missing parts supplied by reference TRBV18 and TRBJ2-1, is NAGVMQNPRHLVRRRGQEARLRCSPMKGHSHVYWYRQLPEEGLKFMVYLQKENIIDESGMPKERFSAEFPKEGPSILRIQQVVRGDSAAYFCASSPQTYEQFFGPGTRLTVL.

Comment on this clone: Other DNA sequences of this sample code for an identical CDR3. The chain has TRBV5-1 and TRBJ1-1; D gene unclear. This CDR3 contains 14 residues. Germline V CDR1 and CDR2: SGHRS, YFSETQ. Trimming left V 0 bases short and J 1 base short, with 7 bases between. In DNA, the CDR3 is TGCGCCAGCAGCTTGGCCCCAGGGAACACTGAAGCTTTCTTT. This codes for CASSLAPGNTEAFF.

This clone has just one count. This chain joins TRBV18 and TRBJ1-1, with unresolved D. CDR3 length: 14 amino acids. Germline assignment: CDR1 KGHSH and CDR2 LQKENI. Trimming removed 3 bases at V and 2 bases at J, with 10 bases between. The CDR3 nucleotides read TGTGCCAGCTCACCGAGGAGTGAAAACACTGAAGCTTTCTTT. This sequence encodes CASSPRSENTEAFF.

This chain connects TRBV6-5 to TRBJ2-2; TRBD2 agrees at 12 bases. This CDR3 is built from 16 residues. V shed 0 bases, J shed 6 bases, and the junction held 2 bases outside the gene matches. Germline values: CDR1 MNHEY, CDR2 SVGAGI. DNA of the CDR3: TGTGCCAGCAGTTACTCGAGACTAGCGGGAGCCGGGGAGCTGTTTTTT. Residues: CASSYSRLAGAGELFF.

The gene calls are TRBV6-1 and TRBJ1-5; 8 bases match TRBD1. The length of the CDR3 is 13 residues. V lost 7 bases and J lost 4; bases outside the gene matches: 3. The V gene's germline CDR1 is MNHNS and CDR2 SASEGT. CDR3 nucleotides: TGTGCCAGCACCCGACAGGGGAATCAGCCCCAGCATTTT. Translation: CASTRQGNQPQHF.

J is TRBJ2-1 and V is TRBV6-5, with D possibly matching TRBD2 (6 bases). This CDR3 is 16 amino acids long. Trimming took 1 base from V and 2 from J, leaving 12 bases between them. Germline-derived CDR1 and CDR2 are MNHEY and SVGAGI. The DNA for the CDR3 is TGTGCCAGCAGTTACTTGGGAGGCGTAACCTACAATGAGCAGTTCTTC. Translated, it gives CASSYLGGVTYNEQFF.

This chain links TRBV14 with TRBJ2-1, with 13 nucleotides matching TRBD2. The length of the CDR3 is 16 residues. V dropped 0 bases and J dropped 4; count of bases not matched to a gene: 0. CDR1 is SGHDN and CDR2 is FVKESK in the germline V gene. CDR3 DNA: TGTGCCAGCAGCCAAGAGGGACTAGCGGGATACAATGAGCAGTTCTTC. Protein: CASSQEGLAGYNEQFF.

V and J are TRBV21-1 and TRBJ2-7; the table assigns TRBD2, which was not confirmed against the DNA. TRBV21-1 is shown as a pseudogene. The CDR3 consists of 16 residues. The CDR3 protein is CASARDQIRGTYEQYF. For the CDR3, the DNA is TGTGCCAGCGCTCGGGACCAGATCCGGGGGACCTACGAGCAGTACTTC.

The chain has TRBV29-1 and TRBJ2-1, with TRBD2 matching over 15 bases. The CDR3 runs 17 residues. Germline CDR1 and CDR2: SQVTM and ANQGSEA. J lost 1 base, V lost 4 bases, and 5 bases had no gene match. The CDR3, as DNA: TGCAGCGTTGCCGGGACTAGCGGGGGGTTTTCCTACAATGAGCAGTTCTTC. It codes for CSVAGTSGGFSYNEQFF.

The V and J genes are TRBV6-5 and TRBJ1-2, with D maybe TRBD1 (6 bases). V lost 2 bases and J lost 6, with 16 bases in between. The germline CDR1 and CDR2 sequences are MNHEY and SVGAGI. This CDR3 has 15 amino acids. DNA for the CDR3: TGTGCCAGCAGTTACGGGGGGGGCAGCAGAAATGGCTACACCTTC. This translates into CASSYGGGSRNGYTF.

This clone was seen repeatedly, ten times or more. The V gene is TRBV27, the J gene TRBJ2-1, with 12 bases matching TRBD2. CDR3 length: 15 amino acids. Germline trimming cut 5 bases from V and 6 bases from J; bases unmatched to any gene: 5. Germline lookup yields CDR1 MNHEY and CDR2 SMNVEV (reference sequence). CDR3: CASSPLAGGVNEQFF. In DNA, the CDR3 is TGTGCCAGCAGTCCCCTAGCGGGAGGGGTCAATGAGCAGTTCTTC.

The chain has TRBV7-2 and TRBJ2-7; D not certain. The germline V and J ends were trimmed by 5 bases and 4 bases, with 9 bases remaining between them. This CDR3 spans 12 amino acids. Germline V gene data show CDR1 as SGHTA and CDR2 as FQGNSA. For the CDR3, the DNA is TGTGCCAGCAGCCAAGTTAGTTACGAGCAGTACTTC. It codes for CASSQVSYEQYF.

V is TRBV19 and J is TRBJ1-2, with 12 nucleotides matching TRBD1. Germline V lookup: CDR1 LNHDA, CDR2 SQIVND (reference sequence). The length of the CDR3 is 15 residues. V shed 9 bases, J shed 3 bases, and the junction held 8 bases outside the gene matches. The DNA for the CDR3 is TGTGCCAGCGATAGGGGACAGGGGGCGGACTATGGCTACACCTTC. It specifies CASDRGQGADYGYTF.

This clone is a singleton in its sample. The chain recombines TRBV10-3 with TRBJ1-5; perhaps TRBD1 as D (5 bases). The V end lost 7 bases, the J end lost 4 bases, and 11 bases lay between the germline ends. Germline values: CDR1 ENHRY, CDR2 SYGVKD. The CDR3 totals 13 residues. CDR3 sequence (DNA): TGTGCCATCATGGAGGGGCTGAATCAGCCCCAGCATTTT. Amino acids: CAIMEGLNQPQHF.

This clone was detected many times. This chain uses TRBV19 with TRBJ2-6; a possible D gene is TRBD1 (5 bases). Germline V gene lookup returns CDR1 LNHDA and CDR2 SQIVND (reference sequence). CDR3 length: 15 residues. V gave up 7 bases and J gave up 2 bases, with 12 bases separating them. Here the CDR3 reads CASTMQGPGANVLTF. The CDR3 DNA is TGTGCCAGTACCATGCAGGGCCCTGGGGCCAACGTCCTGACTTTC.

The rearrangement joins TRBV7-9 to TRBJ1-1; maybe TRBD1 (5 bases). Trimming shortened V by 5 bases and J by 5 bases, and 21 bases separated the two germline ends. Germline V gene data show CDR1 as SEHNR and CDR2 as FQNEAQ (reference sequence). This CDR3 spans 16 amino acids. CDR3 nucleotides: TGTGCCAGCAGCCCTCGCGTGGGGGGGATCGGGACTGAAGCTTTCTTT. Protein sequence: CASSPRVGGIGTEAFF.

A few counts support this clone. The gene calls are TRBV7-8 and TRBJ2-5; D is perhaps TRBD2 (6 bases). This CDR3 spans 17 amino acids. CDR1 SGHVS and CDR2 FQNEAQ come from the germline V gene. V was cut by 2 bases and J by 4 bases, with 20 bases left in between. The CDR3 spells CASSLLFGTPKGETQYF. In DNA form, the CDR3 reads TGTGCCAGCAGCTTACTTTTCGGGACTCCTAAGGGAGAGACCCAGTACTTC.

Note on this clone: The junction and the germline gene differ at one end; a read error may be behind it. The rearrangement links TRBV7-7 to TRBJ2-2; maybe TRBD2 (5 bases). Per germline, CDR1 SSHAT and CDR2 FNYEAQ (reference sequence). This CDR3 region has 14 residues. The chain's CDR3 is CASSLGRTTGELFF. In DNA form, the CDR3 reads TGTGCTAGCAGCTTAGGGAGAACCACCGGGGAGCTGTTTTTT.

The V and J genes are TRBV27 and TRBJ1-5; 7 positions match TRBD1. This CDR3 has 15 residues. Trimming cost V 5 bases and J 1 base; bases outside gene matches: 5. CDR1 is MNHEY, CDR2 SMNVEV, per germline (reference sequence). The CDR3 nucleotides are TGTGCCAGCAGTGCCCAGGGGGTGAGCAATCAGCCCCAGCATTTT. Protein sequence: CASSAQGVSNQPQHF.